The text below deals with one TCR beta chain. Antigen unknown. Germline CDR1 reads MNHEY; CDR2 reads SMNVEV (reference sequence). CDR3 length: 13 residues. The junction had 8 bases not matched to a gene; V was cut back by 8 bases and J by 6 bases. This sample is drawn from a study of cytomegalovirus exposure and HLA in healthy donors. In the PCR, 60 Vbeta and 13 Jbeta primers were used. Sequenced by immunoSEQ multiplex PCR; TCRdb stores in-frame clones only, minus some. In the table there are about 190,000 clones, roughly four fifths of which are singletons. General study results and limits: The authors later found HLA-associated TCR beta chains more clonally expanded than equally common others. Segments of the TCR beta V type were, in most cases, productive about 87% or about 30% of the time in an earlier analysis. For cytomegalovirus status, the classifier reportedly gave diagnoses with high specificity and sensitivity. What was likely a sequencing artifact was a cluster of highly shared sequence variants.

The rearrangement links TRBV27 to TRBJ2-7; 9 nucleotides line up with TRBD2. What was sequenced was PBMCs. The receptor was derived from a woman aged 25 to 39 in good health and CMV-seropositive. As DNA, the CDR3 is TGTGCCAGCGGATTAGCGGGAGTAGGCGAGCAGTACTTC. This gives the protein CASGLAGVGEQYF.